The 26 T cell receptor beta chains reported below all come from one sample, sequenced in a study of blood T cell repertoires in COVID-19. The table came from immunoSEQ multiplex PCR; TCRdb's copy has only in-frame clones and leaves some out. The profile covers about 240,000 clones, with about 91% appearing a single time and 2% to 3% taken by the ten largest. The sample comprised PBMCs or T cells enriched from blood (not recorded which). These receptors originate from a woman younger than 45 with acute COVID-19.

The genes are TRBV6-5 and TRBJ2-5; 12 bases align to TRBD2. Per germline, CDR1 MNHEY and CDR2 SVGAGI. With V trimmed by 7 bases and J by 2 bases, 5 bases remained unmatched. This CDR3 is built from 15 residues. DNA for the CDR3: TGTGCCAGCACTCACGGGACTAGCGGGCAAGAGACCCAGTACTTC. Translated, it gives CASTHGTSGQETQYF.

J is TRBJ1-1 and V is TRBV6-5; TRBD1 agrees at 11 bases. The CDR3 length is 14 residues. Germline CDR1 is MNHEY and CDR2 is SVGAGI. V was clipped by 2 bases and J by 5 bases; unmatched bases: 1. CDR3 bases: TGTGCCAGCAGTTACCGGGACAGGGGGACTGAAGCTTTCTTT. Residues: CASSYRDRGTEAFF.

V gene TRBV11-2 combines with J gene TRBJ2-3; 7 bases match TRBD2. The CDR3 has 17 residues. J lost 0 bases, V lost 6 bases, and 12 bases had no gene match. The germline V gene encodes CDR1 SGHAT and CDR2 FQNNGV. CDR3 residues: CASRRPIAGVSTDTQYF. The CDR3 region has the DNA TGTGCCAGCAGGCGACCGATAGCGGGCGTTAGCACAGATACGCAGTATTTT. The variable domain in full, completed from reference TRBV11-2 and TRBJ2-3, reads EAGVAQSPRYKIIEKRQSVAFWCNPISGHATLYWYQQILGQGPKLLIQFQNNGVVDDSQLPKDRFSAERLKGVDSTLKIQPAKLEDSAVYLCASRRPIAGVSTDTQYFGPGTRLTVL.

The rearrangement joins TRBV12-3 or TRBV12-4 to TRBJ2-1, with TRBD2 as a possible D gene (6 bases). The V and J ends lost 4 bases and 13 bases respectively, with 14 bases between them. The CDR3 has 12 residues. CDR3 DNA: TGTGCCAGCAGTTACCCCCCGGGGGTTCAGTTCTTC. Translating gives CASSYPPGVQFF.

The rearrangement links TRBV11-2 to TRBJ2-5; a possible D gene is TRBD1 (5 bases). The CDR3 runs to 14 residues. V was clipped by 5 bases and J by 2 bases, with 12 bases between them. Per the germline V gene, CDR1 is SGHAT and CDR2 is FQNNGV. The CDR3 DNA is TGTGCCAGCAGCCCGATAGGGGATCAAGAGACCCAGTACTTC. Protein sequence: CASSPIGDQETQYF.

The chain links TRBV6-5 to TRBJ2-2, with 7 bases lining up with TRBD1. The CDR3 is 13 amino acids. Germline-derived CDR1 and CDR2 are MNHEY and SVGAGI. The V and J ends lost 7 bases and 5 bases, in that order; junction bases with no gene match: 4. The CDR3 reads CASTRGSTGELFF. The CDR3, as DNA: TGTGCCAGCACCAGGGGGAGTACCGGGGAGCTGTTTTTT.

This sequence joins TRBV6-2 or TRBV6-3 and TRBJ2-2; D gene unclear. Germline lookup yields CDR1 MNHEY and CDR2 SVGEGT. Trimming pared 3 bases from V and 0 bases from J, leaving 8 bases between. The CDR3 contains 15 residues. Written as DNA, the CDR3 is TGTGCCAGCAGTTATCTCCCCTCGAACACCGGGGAGCTGTTTTTT. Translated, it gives CASSYLPSNTGELFF.

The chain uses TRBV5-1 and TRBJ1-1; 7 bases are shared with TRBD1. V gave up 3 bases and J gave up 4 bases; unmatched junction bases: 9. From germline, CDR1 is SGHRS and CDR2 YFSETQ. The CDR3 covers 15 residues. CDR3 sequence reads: CASSSRTGAGTEAFF. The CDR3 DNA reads TGCGCCAGCAGCTCTAGGACAGGTGCCGGCACTGAAGCTTTCTTT. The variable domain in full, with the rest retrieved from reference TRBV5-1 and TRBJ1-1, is KAGVTQTPRYLIKTRGQQVTLSCSPISGHRSVSWYQQTPGQGLQFLFEYFSETQRNKGNFPGRFSGRQFSNSRSEMNVSTLELGDSALYLCASSSRTGAGTEAFFGQGTRLTVV.

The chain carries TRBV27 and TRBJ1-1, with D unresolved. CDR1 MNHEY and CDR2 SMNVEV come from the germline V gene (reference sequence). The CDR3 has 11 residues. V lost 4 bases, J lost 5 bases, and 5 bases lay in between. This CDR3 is CASSSGTEAFF. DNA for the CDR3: TGTGCCAGCAGTTCCGGGACTGAAGCTTTCTTT.

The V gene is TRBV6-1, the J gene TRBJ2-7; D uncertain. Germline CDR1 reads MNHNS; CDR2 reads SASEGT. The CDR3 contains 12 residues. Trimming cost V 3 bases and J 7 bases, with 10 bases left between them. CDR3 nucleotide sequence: TGTGCCAGCAGTGATGTATACGGGGAGCAGTACTTC. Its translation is CASSDVYGEQYF.

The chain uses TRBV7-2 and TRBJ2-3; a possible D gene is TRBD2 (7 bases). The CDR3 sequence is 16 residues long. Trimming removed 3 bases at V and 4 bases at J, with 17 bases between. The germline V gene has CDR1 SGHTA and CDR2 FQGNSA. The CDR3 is CASSLRLRGGADTQYF. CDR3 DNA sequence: TGTGCCAGCAGCTTGCGGCTTAGAGGGGGGGCAGATACGCAGTATTTT.

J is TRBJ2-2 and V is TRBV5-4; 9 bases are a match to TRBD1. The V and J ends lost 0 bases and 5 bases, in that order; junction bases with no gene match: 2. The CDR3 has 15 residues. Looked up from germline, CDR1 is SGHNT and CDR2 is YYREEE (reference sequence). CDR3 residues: CASSLVGTGTGELFF. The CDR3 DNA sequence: TGTGCCAGCAGCTTGGTGGGGACAGGGACCGGGGAGCTGTTTTTT.

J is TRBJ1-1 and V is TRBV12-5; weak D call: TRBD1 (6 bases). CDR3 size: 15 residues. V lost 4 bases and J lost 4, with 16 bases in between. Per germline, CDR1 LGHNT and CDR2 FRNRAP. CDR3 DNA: TGTGCTAGTGGTTCGGAAGGACAGAAGCCCACTGAAGCTTTCTTT. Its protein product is CASGSEGQKPTEAFF.

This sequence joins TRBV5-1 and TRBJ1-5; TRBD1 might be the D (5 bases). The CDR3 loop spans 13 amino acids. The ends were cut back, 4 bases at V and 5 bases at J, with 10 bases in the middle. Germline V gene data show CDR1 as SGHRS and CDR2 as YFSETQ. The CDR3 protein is CASSQAGDQPQHF. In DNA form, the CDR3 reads TGCGCCAGCAGCCAGGCGGGGGATCAGCCCCAGCATTTT.

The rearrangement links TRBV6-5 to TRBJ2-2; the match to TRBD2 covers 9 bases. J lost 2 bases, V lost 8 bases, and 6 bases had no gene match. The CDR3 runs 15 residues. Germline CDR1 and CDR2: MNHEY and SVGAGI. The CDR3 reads CASGLAGANTGELFF. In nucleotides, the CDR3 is TGTGCCAGCGGCTTAGCGGGGGCCAACACCGGGGAGCTGTTTTTT.

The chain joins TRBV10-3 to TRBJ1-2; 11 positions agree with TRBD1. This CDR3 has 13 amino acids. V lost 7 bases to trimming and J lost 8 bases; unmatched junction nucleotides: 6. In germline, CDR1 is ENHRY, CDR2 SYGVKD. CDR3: CAINGQGAGGYTF. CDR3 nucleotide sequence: TGTGCCATCAACGGACAGGGGGCAGGAGGCTACACCTTC.

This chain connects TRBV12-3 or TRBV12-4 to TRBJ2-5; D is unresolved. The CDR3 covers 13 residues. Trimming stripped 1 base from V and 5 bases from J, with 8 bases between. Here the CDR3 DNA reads TGTGCCAGCAGTTTAGGGGCTCGGGAGACCCAGTACTTC. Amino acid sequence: CASSLGARETQYF.

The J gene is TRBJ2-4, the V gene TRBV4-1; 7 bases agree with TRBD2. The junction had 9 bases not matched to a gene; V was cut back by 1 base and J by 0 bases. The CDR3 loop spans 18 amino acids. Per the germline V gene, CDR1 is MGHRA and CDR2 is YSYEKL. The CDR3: CASSQGAGTPGAKNIQYF. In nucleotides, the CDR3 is TGCGCCAGCAGCCAAGGAGCGGGGACCCCCGGAGCCAAAAACATTCAGTACTTC.

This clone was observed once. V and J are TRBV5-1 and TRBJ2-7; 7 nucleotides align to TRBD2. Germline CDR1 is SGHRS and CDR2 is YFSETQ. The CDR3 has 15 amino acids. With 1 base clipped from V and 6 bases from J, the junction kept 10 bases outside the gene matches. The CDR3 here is CASSLSAGEGFEQYF. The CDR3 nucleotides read TGCGCCAGCAGCTTGTCCGCGGGGGAGGGGTTCGAGCAGTACTTC.

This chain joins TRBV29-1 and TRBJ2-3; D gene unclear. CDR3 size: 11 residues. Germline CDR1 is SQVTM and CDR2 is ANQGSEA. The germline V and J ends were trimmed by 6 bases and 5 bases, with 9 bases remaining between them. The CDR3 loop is CSVERKDTQYF. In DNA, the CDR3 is TGCAGCGTGGAGAGGAAAGATACGCAGTATTTT.

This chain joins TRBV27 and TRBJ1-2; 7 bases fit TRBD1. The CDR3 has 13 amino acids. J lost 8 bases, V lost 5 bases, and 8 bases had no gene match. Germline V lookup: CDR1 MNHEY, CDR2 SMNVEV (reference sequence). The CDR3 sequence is CASSRDSTGGYTF. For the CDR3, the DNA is TGTGCCAGCAGTCGGGACAGTACGGGGGGCTACACCTTC.

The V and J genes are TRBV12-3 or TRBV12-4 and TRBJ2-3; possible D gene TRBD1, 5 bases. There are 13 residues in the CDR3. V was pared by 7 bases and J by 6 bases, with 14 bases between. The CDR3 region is CASKSKGHDTQYF. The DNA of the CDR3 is TGTGCCAGCAAAAGTAAGGGGCATGATACGCAGTATTTT.

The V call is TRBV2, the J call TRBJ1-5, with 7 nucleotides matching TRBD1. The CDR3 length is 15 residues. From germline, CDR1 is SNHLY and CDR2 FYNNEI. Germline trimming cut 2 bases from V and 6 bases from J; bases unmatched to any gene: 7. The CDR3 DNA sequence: TGTGCCAGCAGTGAACAGACAGGGTTTGGTCAGCCCCAGCATTTT. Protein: CASSEQTGFGQPQHF.

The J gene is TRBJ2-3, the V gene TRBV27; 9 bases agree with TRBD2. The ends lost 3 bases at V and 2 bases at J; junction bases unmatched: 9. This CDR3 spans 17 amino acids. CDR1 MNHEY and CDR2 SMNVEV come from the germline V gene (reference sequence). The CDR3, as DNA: TGTGCCAGCAGTTTGGCCTCACTAGCGGGCCTCACAGATACGCAGTATTTT. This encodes CASSLASLAGLTDTQYF.

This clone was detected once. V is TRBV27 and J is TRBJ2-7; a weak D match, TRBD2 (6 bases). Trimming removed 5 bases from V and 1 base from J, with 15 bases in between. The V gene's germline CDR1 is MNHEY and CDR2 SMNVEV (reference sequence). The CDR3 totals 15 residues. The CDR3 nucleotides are TGTGCCAGCAGTCTAAGGGGCGGAGGGTCCTACGAGCAGTACTTC. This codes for CASSLRGGGSYEQYF.

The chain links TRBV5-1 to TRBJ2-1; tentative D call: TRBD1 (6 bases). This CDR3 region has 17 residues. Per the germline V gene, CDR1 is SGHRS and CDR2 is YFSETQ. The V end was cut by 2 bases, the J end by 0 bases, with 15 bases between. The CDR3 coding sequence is TGCGCCAGCAGCTTCAGGGGACACCCGAGCTCCTACAATGAGCAGTTCTTC. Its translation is CASSFRGHPSSYNEQFF.